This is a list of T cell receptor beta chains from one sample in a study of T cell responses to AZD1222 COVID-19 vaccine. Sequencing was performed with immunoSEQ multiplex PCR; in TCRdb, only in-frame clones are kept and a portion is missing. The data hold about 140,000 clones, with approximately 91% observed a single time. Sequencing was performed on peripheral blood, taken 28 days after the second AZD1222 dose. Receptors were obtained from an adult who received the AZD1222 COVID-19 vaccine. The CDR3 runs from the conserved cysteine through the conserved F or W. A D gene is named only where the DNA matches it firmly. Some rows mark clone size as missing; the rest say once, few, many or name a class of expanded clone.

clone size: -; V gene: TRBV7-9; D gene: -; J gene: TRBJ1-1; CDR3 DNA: TGTGCCAGCAGCTTAAACAGGGAGACTGAAGCTTTCTTT; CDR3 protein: CASSLNRETEAFF
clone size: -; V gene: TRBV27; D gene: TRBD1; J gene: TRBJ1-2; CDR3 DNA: TGTGCCAGCAGCAAAGGGACAGGGATGGGGGGCTACACCTTC; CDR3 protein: CASSKGTGMGGYTF
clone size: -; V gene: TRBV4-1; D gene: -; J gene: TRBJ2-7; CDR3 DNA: TGCGCCAGCAGCCCCCGGACGGATCATAGCTCCTACGAGCAGTACTTC; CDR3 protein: CASSPRTDHSSYEQYF
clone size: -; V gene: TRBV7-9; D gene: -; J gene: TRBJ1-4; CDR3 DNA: TGTGCCAGCAGCTTAGCCAGGGGAGGTGAAAAACTGTTTTTT; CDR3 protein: CASSLARGGEKLFF
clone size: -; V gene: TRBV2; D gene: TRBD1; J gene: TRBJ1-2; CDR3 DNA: TGTGCCAGCAGTGGACAGGGCAACTATGGCTACACCTTC; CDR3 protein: CASSGQGNYGYTF
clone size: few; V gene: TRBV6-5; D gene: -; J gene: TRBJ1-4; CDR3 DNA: TGTGCCAGCAGTTACAGAGGGTCAACTAATGAAAAACTGTTTTTT; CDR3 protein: CASSYRGSTNEKLFF
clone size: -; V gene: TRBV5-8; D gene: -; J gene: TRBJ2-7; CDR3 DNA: TGTGCCAGCAGCTTCAGTACAGGGTGGCAGTACTTC; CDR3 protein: CASSFSTGWQYF
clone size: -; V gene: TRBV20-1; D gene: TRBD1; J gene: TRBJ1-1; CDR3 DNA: TGCAGTGCTAGCAGGGGGACTGAAGCTTTCTTT; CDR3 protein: CSASRGTEAFF
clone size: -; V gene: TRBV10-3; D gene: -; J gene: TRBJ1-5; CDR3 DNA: TGTGCCATCAGTGATCAGGGAGGGGCTCGTCAGCCCCAGCATTTT; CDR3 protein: CAISDQGGARQPQHF
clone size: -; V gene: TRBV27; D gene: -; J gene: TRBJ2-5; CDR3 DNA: TGTGCCAGCAGTTCCCCCGACCAAGAGACCCAGTACTTC; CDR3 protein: CASSSPDQETQYF
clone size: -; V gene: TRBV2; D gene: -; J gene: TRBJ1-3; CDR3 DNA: TGTGCCAGCAGTGACAGGACCTCTGGAAACACCATATATTTT; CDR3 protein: CASSDRTSGNTIYF
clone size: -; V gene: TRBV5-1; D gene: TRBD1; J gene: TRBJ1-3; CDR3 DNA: TGCGCCAGCAGCTTGAATCCGGGACAGACTGGAAACACCATATATTTT; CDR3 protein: CASSLNPGQTGNTIYF
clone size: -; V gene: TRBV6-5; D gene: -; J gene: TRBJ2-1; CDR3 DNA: TGTGCCAGCAGAAGTAGTACTAGTAACAATGAGCAGTTCTTC; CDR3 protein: CASRSSTSNNEQFF
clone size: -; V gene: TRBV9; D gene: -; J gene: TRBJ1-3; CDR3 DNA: TGTGCCAGCAGCGTCCGAGACAGGCCCTCTGGAAACACCATATATTTT; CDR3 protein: CASSVRDRPSGNTIYF
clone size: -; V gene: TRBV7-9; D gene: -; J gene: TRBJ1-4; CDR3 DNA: TGTGCCAGCAGCTTCCCGGGACAAGCTAATGAAAAACTGTTTTTT; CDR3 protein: CASSFPGQANEKLFF
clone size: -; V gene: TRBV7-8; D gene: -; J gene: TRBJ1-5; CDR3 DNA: TGTGCCAGCAGCCCCCGGCGGCACAATCAGCCCCAGCATTTT; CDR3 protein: CASSPRRHNQPQHF
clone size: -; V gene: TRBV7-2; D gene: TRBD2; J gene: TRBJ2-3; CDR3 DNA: TGTGCCAGCAGCTTAATGGGCGGGGGAACAGATACGCAGTATTTT; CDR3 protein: CASSLMGGGTDTQYF
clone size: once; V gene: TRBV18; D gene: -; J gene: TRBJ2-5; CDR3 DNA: TGTGCCAGCTCACCAGACGTTTCGGAGACCCAGTACTTC; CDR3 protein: CASSPDVSETQYF